A single sample gave rise to the 21 T cell receptor beta chains below, sequenced in a study of PD-1 blockade in mismatch repair-deficient tumors. Libraries were prepared by immunoSEQ multiplex PCR; TCRdb keeps only in-frame clonotypes and omits some of them. The table shows some 130,000 clones, with more than 70% occurring only once. The sample in question was peripheral blood, obtained just under 74 weeks after starting pembrolizumab. The receptors derive from an adult with mismatch repair-deficient cancer.

The V gene is TRBV11-2, the J gene TRBJ2-1; possible D gene TRBD2, 6 bases. The CDR3 length is 13 residues. Germline lookup yields CDR1 SGHAT and CDR2 FQNNGV. Between the trimmed V and J ends, which lost 3 bases and 10 bases, there was a span of 13 bases. The DNA for the CDR3 is TGTGCCAGCAGCTTCCCCTCGCTAGCGGAGCAGTTCTTC. As protein: CASSFPSLAEQFF.

This chain uses TRBV9 with TRBJ2-5, with 9 bases matching TRBD1. Germline assignment: CDR1 SGDLS and CDR2 YYNGEE. The V segment lost 3 bases and the J segment 1 base; nucleotides outside the gene matches: 7. The CDR3 covers 16 residues. The CDR3 reads CASSAEGTGFQETQYF. The CDR3, as DNA: TGTGCCAGCAGCGCCGAAGGGACAGGGTTCCAAGAGACCCAGTACTTC.

V usage is TRBV6-1 and J usage is TRBJ2-3, with D unresolved. The CDR3 sequence is 12 residues long. Germline V CDR1 and CDR2: MNHNS, SASEGT. Deletions cut 5 bases from V and 5 bases from J, with 8 bases between. The DNA of the CDR3 is TGTGCCAGCAGTAGTAGCCTAGATACGCAGTATTTT. It codes for CASSSSLDTQYF.

The rearrangement links TRBV7-9 to TRBJ2-5; D is unresolved. Germline loops: CDR1 SEHNR, CDR2 FQNEAQ (reference sequence). Trimming left V 3 bases short and J 7 bases short, with 6 bases between. The CDR3 contains 11 residues. CDR3 nucleotides: TGTGCCAGCAGCTTGCCCGGGACCCAGTACTTC. It yields the protein CASSLPGTQYF.

The chain employs TRBV27 and TRBJ2-1; D is perhaps TRBD2 (6 bases). Germline V gives CDR1 MNHEY, CDR2 SMNVEV (reference sequence). Trimming took 3 bases from V and 2 from J, leaving 11 bases between them. The CDR3 runs to 15 residues. CDR3 protein: CASSLTAGPYNEQFF. The CDR3 nucleotides read TGTGCCAGCAGTTTGACGGCGGGACCCTACAATGAGCAGTTCTTC.

This chain's CDR3 is CASSDRTGLNTEAFF. CDR3 nucleotide sequence: TGTGCCAGCAGTGACCGGACAGGATTGAACACTGAAGCTTTCTTT. V is TRBV6-1 and J is TRBJ1-1, with TRBD1 matching over 7 bases. Germline V gene data show CDR1 as MNHNS and CDR2 as SASEGT. The trim removed 3 bases at V and 0 bases at J, leaving 4 bases unmatched. CDR3 length equals 15 residues.

J is TRBJ2-1 and V is TRBV29-1, with 10 positions matching TRBD2. Trimming took 7 bases from V and 5 from J; bases not matched to a gene: 17. The CDR3 is made up of 17 amino acids. CDR1 and CDR2 (germline): SQVTM, ANQGSEA. CDR3 sequence reads: CSAGNLVLAGVHNEQFF. The CDR3 DNA is TGCAGCGCTGGCAATCTAGTTCTAGCGGGAGTCCACAATGAGCAGTTCTTC.

J is TRBJ2-2 and V is TRBV7-2; D is ambiguous. Germline V lookup: CDR1 SGHTA, CDR2 FQGNSA. The CDR3 is made up of 18 amino acids. The germline V and J ends were trimmed by 1 base and 0 bases, with 15 bases remaining between them. CDR3 amino acids: CASSLDDLLTPNTGELFF. CDR3 coding DNA: TGTGCCAGCAGCTTAGACGACTTGTTAACCCCGAACACCGGGGAGCTGTTTTTT.

V gene TRBV27 combines with J gene TRBJ2-7, with 12 positions matching TRBD2. The CDR3 totals 15 residues. Germline loops: CDR1 MNHEY, CDR2 SMNVEV (reference sequence). Germline trimming cut 9 bases from V and 2 bases from J; bases unmatched to any gene: 8. The CDR3, as DNA: TGTGCCAGAGGACTAGCGGGACGTGATACCTACGAGCAGTACTTC. This codes for CARGLAGRDTYEQYF.

The V and J genes are TRBV7-9 and TRBJ2-1; possibly TRBD1 or TRBD2 for D (5 bases each). Germline lookup yields CDR1 SEHNR and CDR2 FQNEAQ (reference sequence). V lost 2 bases, J lost 5 bases, and 13 bases lay in between. The CDR3 is 15 residues long. In DNA, the CDR3 is TGTGCCAGCAGCTTAAAGGGGACGCGCGACAATGAGCAGTTCTTC. The encoded protein is CASSLKGTRDNEQFF.

The V gene is TRBV29-1, the J gene TRBJ2-5; TRBD2 matches at 7 bases. This CDR3 contains 14 residues. Germline CDR1 SQVTM, CDR2 ANQGSEA. The junction had 11 bases not matched to a gene; V was cut back by 3 bases and J by 7 bases. The CDR3 DNA reads as TGCAGCGTTGAGGAGGGAGGGGCCGGTGGGACCCAGTACTTC. Translation: CSVEEGGAGGTQYF.

J is TRBJ2-7 and V is TRBV27; TRBD1 agrees at 7 bases. The germline CDR1 and CDR2 sequences are MNHEY and SMNVEV (reference sequence). The CDR3 totals 14 residues. The J segment lost 0 bases and the V segment lost 5 bases, leaving 4 bases of the junction unmatched. The CDR3 coding sequence is TGTGCCAGCAGTCAACAGGGGAGCTCCTACGAGCAGTACTTC. This gives the protein CASSQQGSSYEQYF.

This sequence joins TRBV6-1 and TRBJ2-5; maybe TRBD1 (5 bases). The germline V gene encodes CDR1 MNHNS and CDR2 SASEGT. The length of the CDR3 is 16 residues. The V end lost 2 bases, the J end lost 2 bases, and 15 bases lay between the germline ends. The CDR3, as DNA: TGTGCCAGCAGTGAACGGAGACAGACACTACAAGAGACCCAGTACTTC. The encoded protein is CASSERRQTLQETQYF.

J is TRBJ2-7 and V is TRBV11-2; D not resolved. V was clipped by 1 base and J by 4 bases, with 5 bases between them. This CDR3 contains 12 residues. The V gene's germline CDR1 is SGHAT and CDR2 FQNNGV. This chain's CDR3 is CASSLADYEQYF. In nucleotides, the CDR3 is TGTGCCAGCAGCTTAGCAGATTACGAGCAGTACTTC.

The CDR3 here is CASSLRTSGNPNTGELFF. CDR3 in DNA: TGCGCCAGCAGCCTAAGGACTAGCGGAAACCCGAACACCGGGGAGCTGTTTTTT. The rearrangement links TRBV10-2 to TRBJ2-2, with TRBD2 matching over 10 bases. Germline-derived CDR1 and CDR2 are WSHSY and SAAADI. V lost 6 bases and J lost 0; bases outside the gene matches: 10. The CDR3 has 18 amino acids.

The V gene is TRBV19, the J gene TRBJ2-2, with D perhaps matching TRBD1 (6 bases). Trimming took 3 bases from V and 1 from J, leaving 12 bases between them. The CDR3 is made up of 16 amino acids. CDR1 and CDR2 (germline): LNHDA, SQIVND (reference sequence). DNA of the CDR3: TGTGCCAGTAGTATTCGACAGGCCAGGAACACCGGGGAGCTGTTTTTT. This codes for CASSIRQARNTGELFF.

This rearrangement joins TRBV29-1 to TRBJ2-1; D may be TRBD1 (6 bases). Germline CDR1 and CDR2: SQVTM and ANQGSEA. CDR3 length: 14 residues. Trimming removed 6 bases from V and 1 base from J, with 13 bases in between. The chain's CDR3 is CSVETGNSYNEQFF. CDR3 DNA: TGCAGCGTGGAAACAGGGAATTCCTACAATGAGCAGTTCTTC.

The rearrangement uses TRBV27 and TRBJ2-4, with TRBD1 matching 8 bases. This CDR3 region has 15 residues. V lost 4 bases and J lost 7; bases outside the gene matches: 9. Germline V gene lookup returns CDR1 MNHEY and CDR2 SMNVEV (reference sequence). The CDR3 bases are TGTGCCAGCAGTTCCCTCGGGACAGGTTCGAACATTCAGTACTTC. Encoded protein: CASSSLGTGSNIQYF.

The chain uses TRBV9 and TRBJ2-7; 9 bases map to TRBD1. J gave up 4 bases and V 0 bases, and 8 bases lay outside the gene matches. In germline, CDR1 is SGDLS, CDR2 YYNGEE. CDR3 size: 16 residues. The DNA for the CDR3 is TGTGCCAGCAGCGTAGATCCGGGACAGGGAAAATACGAGCAGTACTTC. The encoded protein is CASSVDPGQGKYEQYF.

The chain uses TRBV27 and TRBJ1-2; a weak D match, TRBD1 (5 bases). CDR1 MNHEY and CDR2 SMNVEV come from the germline V gene (reference sequence). V dropped 5 bases and J dropped 7 bases, with 8 bases sitting between them. CDR3 length equals 11 residues. The CDR3 DNA sequence: TGTGCCAGCAGTGAGGGGACTGGCTACACCTTC. Translating gives CASSEGTGYTF.

The chain uses TRBV9 and TRBJ2-7; D unresolved. Trimming stripped 4 bases from V and 5 bases from J, with 16 bases between. The CDR3 sequence is 14 residues long. CDR1 is SGDLS, CDR2 YYNGEE, per germline. The CDR3 loop is CASSPHASEDEQYF. CDR3 nucleotides: TGTGCCAGCAGCCCTCATGCCTCTGAGGACGAGCAGTACTTC. The variable domain in full, completed from reference TRBV9 and TRBJ2-7, reads DSGVTQTPKHLITATGQRVTLRCSPRSGDLSVYWYQQSLDQGLQFLIQYYNGEERAKGNILERFSAQQFPDLHSELNLSSLELGDSALYFCASSPHASEDEQYFGPGTRLTVT.